This T cell receptor (beta chain) was obtained from a study of shared clonotypes between healthy human individuals. Trimming shortened V by 1 base and J by 0 bases, and 9 bases separated the two germline ends. There are 15 residues in the CDR3. Germline V gene sequence: CDR1 SNHLY, CDR2 FYNNEI. Source study methods: Filtering of immunoSEQ junctional sequences could not match full-length read filtering. Data came from immunoSEQ multiplex PCR; TCRdb stores just in-frame clones and leaves some out. That table gives V, J and clone size, and the DNA gave D and trimming. Of some 2,400,000 clones in the sample, under 97% are singletons; the top ten hold roughly 0.13%. General study points: Enrolling few donors narrowed the genetic and exposure-history diversity that was represented. Generally, naive subsets came out with larger estimated richness than memory subsets.

With respect to this clone: Its target is unknown.

The study separated CD4+ cells into CD45RA+ naive and CD45RA-negative memory subsets. The TCR comes from a man between 18 and 35 years old in good health. Sequencing was performed on naive CD4+ T cells sorted from blood. Described subset: CD45RA+ positively selected. The chain is built from TRBV2 and TRBJ1-1; perhaps TRBD1 as D (6 bases). CDR3 in amino acids: CASSEGQVMNTEAFF. The CDR3 DNA reads TGTGCCAGCAGTGAAGGACAGGTTATGAACACTGAAGCTTTCTTT. Complete variable domain (other parts from reference TRBV2 and TRBJ1-1): EPEVTQTPSHQVTQMGQEVILRCVPISNHLYFYWYRQILGQKVEFLVSFYNNEISEKSEIFDDQFSVERPDGSNFTLKIRSTKLEDSAMYFCASSEGQVMNTEAFFGQGTRLTVV.